This TCR beta chain was found in a study of beta chain features in type 1 diabetes. Study outcomes and limitations: Within patients, naive, central memory and Treg TCRB repertoires seemed more similar than within healthy donors.

The junction had 15 bases not matched to a gene; V was cut back by 10 bases and J by 6 bases. This CDR3 is 15 amino acids long. Germline V gene sequence: CDR1 MNHEY, CDR2 SVGAGI. Details on this clone: As yet, its antigen is unknown.

Of the isolated RNA, all was reverse transcribed, and so the sequenced material was expressed TCRB transcripts. Sequencing of stem cell-like memory T cell samples yielded 1 million or so reads on average. The repertoire was sequenced with immunoSEQ multiplex PCR; TCRdb's copy has only in-frame clones and lacks some. In the table there are 90,000 to 110,000 clones, less than 40% of which are singletons. Sequencing was performed on stem cell memory CD4+ T cells from blood. This sequence was found in a woman between 18 and 30 years old in good health. The rearrangement links TRBV6-5 to TRBJ2-3; the match to TRBD2 covers 8 bases. CDR3 DNA: TGTGCCACGCTCTTCGGGAGGGGATGGTCCGATACGCAGTATTTT. As protein: CATLFGRGWSDTQYF.